Listed here is a single T cell receptor beta chain. Its cognate antigen is unknown. Given a much more abundant clone one base away, this may be a read error. The sample belongs to a study of blood T cells in healthy people across ages. Deletions cut 5 bases from V and 5 bases from J, with 13 bases between. The CDR3 has 14 residues. Germline V gives CDR1 WSHSY, CDR2 SAAADI. Study results and caveats: Observed TCR beta diversity per million T cells went down as age went up. This fall followed a roughly linear course with age.

A second PCR of 7 to 11 cycles used a sample-barcoded 5' primer and a J-beta primer mix. TCRdb reanalysed the 5' RACE reads using MiXCR and keeps one entry per CDR3 protein. The table records roughly 1,700,000 distinct CDR3 sequences, roughly 27% of them present only once. The specimen was blood. This receptor was obtained from a woman in her 30s in good health. The chain uses TRBV10-2 and TRBJ2-1; D possibly corresponds to TRBD2 (6 bases). CDR3 nucleotide sequence: TGCGCCAGCAGTCCCGGAGGGACCCACAATGAGCAGTTCTTC. The encoded protein is CASSPGGTHNEQFF.